These 8 T cell receptor beta chains share one sample of origin, sequenced in a study of blood T cell repertoires in COVID-19. The data were produced by immunoSEQ multiplex PCR, yet TCRdb's version contains in-frame clones alone and is incomplete. The sample includes tens of thousands of clones, 86% seen only once; the top ten take about 4.2%. Source material: peripheral blood. Receptors were obtained from an elderly man with active COVID-19.

This clone was seen once. Distinct nucleotide sequences in the sample also encode this CDR3. V is TRBV5-4 and J is TRBJ2-7; D not certain. The V gene lost 0 bases and the J gene lost 7 bases, with 8 bases spanning the gap. The CDR3 totals 12 residues. Germline V CDR1 and CDR2: SGHNT, YYREEE (reference sequence). This chain's CDR3 is CASSLDYGEQYF. In DNA, the CDR3 is TGTGCCAGCAGCTTGGACTATGGGGAGCAGTACTTC.

V and J are TRBV14 and TRBJ2-1; 7 nucleotides match TRBD2. The V and J ends lost 0 bases and 9 bases, in that order; junction bases with no gene match: 5. The CDR3 runs 14 residues. The V gene's germline CDR1 is SGHDN and CDR2 FVKESK. The DNA for the CDR3 is TGTGCCAGCAGCCAAGATACGGGGAGGGGTGAGCAGTTCTTC. Translation: CASSQDTGRGEQFF.

The chain recombines TRBV6-2 or TRBV6-3 with TRBJ1-1; D not certain. Germline CDR1 reads MNHEY; CDR2 reads SVGEGT. The germline V and J ends were trimmed by 2 bases and 7 bases, with 14 bases remaining between them. The CDR3 contains 14 residues. CDR3 protein: CASSYTSGRGEAFF. In DNA, the CDR3 is TGTGCCAGCAGTTACACGTCCGGCCGGGGTGAAGCTTTCTTT.

CDR3 sequence reads: CASSPQYLRDSYEQYF. The DNA for the CDR3 is TGCGCCAGCAGCCCCCAGTATTTGCGGGACTCCTACGAGCAGTACTTC. This sequence joins TRBV4-1 and TRBJ2-7, with a weak D call TRBD2 (6 bases). V lost 4 bases and J lost 0, with 16 bases in between. The CDR3 consists of 16 residues. In germline, CDR1 is MGHRA, CDR2 YSYEKL.

V usage is TRBV12-3 or TRBV12-4 and J usage is TRBJ2-7, with D unresolved. There are 12 residues in the CDR3. V dropped 1 base and J dropped 4 bases, with 5 bases sitting between them. In DNA form, the CDR3 reads TGTGCCAGCAGTTTAGGACTTTACGAGCAGTACTTC. This sequence encodes CASSLGLYEQYF.

V gene TRBV28 combines with J gene TRBJ2-3; possibly TRBD2 for D (6 bases). This CDR3 is 15 amino acids long. In germline, CDR1 is MDHEN, CDR2 SYDVKM. Trimming cost V 4 bases and J 10 bases, with 21 bases left between them. The CDR3 spells CASSSLASGGLAQYF. In nucleotides, the CDR3 is TGTGCCAGCAGTTCCTTAGCGTCAGGAGGGTTGGCGCAGTATTTT.

This chain connects TRBV6-6 to TRBJ2-7; 9 bases are shared with TRBD1. Unmatched junction bases numbered 6, after V lost 6 bases and J lost 6 bases. The germline V gene encodes CDR1 MNHNY and CDR2 SVGAGI (reference sequence). The CDR3 extends over 13 amino acids. This CDR3 is CASRPPQGAEQYF. CDR3 DNA sequence: TGTGCCAGCAGGCCTCCACAGGGGGCCGAGCAGTACTTC.

This sequence joins TRBV27 and TRBJ2-3; the D gene is possibly TRBD2 (5 bases). Looked up from germline, CDR1 is MNHEY and CDR2 is SMNVEV (reference sequence). The CDR3 covers 15 residues. V gave up 3 bases and J gave up 2 bases, with 12 bases separating them. The chain's CDR3 is CASSFAGGLTDTQYF. The CDR3 coding sequence is TGTGCCAGCAGTTTTGCGGGCGGCCTCACAGATACGCAGTATTTT.